What follows are 18 T cell receptor beta chains derived from one specimen sequenced in a study of patients and donors after allogeneic stem cell transplantation. TCRdb itself ran the RT-PCR reads through MiXCR, one entry per CDR3 protein. The table includes approximately 410,000 distinct CDR3 sequences, approximately 16% detected once. The sample was blood, either unsorted or a sorted T cell fraction (not recorded which). The receptors were sampled from a human donor who was either an allogeneic HSCT recipient or a stem cell or donor lymphocyte infusion donor (not recorded which). It is not recorded whose cells these are; they may come from a transplant donor.

This sequence joins TRBV12-5 and TRBJ1-6; TRBD1 matches 7 bases. Germline V gene sequence: CDR1 LGHNT, CDR2 FRNRAP. CDR3 size: 14 residues. J gave up 7 bases and V 1 base, and 1 base lay outside the gene matches. The CDR3 protein is CASGLGTGNSPLHF. Here the CDR3 DNA reads TGTGCTAGTGGTTTGGGGACAGGCAATTCACCCCTCCACTTT.

The rearrangement uses TRBV20-1 and TRBJ2-2, with 8 bases aligning to TRBD2. The CDR3 has 15 residues. V lost 6 bases to trimming and J lost 0 bases; unmatched junction nucleotides: 6. Germline values: CDR1 DFQATT, CDR2 SNEGSKA (reference sequence). In DNA form, the CDR3 reads TGCAGTGCCGGGGCGGGAGGCCCGAACACCGGGGAGCTGTTTTTT. Its translation: CSAGAGGPNTGELFF.

This chain links TRBV9 with TRBJ1-6, with D unclear. Germline values: CDR1 SGDLS, CDR2 YYNGEE. The CDR3 sequence is 13 residues long. The V gene lost 6 bases and the J gene lost 13 bases, with 17 bases spanning the gap. The CDR3 here is CASKEAEGYPLHF. CDR3 bases: TGTGCCAGCAAAGAGGCCGAAGGGTACCCCCTCCACTTT.

The chain recombines TRBV2 with TRBJ1-2; D may be TRBD1 (5 bases). V lost 4 bases and J 1 base, leaving 13 bases between the germline ends. Germline V gives CDR1 SNHLY, CDR2 FYNNEI. The CDR3 loop spans 15 amino acids. CDR3 bases: TGTGCCAGCAGTGTCCCCGGGGGGGGTAACTATGGCTACACCTTC. Translation: CASSVPGGGNYGYTF.

This chain connects TRBV28 to TRBJ1-1, with D possibly matching TRBD1 (6 bases). V shed 11 bases and J shed 3 bases, with 25 bases lying between them. In germline, CDR1 is MDHEN, CDR2 SYDVKM. The CDR3 is made up of 16 amino acids. The CDR3 protein is CADRFGGTGWYTEAFF. The CDR3 coding sequence is TGTGCCGACCGTTTCGGGGGCACGGGTTGGTACACTGAAGCTTTCTTT.

There are a few counts of this clonotype. V is TRBV3-1 and J is TRBJ1-6, with 8 bases lining up with TRBD1. J gave up 10 bases and V 2 bases, and 13 bases lay outside the gene matches. This CDR3 region has 17 residues. In germline, CDR1 is LGHDT, CDR2 YNNKEL (reference sequence). The CDR3 region has the DNA TGTGCCAGCAGCCAAAGCCAAGGGGCAGGGGGCAGATCACCCCTCCACTTT. It translates to CASSQSQGAGGRSPLHF.

In this sample, this clonotype turned up a few times. The chain recombines TRBV25-1 with TRBJ2-6, with D possibly TRBD1 on 5 matching bases. The CDR3 is 16 amino acids. CDR1 MGHDK and CDR2 SYGVNS come from the germline V gene. Between the trimmed V and J ends, which lost 5 bases and 3 bases, there was a span of 14 bases. CDR3: CASSKNTGYGANVLTF. The CDR3 region has the DNA TGTGCCAGCAGTAAAAACACAGGATATGGGGCCAACGTCCTGACTTTC.

This clonotype was observed a handful of times. The genes are TRBV27 and TRBJ2-2, with a tentative D call TRBD2 (6 bases). V gave up 6 bases and J gave up 6 bases, with 17 bases separating them. The CDR3 consists of 15 residues. Per the germline V gene, CDR1 is MNHEY and CDR2 is SMNVEV (reference sequence). CDR3 in DNA: TGTGCCAGCAGCACGGGACTTAGTTTCGCCGGGGAGCTGTTTTTT. It specifies CASSTGLSFAGELFF.

CDR3 amino acids: CATSDAQGVREGEAFF. As DNA, the CDR3 is TGTGCCACCAGTGATGCTCAGGGAGTCCGCGAAGGTGAAGCTTTCTTT. The V call is TRBV24-1, the J call TRBJ1-1; a possible D gene is TRBD1 (5 bases). Trimming stripped 3 bases from V and 7 bases from J, with 20 bases between. The CDR3 runs to 16 residues. Germline CDR1 KGHDR, CDR2 SFDVKD.

This clonotype was detected many times. The chain carries TRBV18 and TRBJ1-3; D is undetermined. There are 13 residues in the CDR3. V gave up 4 bases and J gave up 0 bases, with 4 bases separating them. Germline CDR1 KGHSH, CDR2 LQKENI. CDR3 nucleotide sequence: TGTGCCAGCTCACAGAGCTCTGGAAACACCATATATTTT. Residues: CASSQSSGNTIYF.

This clonotype was seen repeatedly, ten times or more. J is TRBJ2-3 and V is TRBV5-1; no reliable D call. CDR1 and CDR2 from the germline V gene are SGHRS and YFSETQ. This CDR3 has 14 residues. Between the trimmed V and J ends, which lost 3 bases and 0 bases, there was a span of 8 bases. In nucleotides, the CDR3 is TGCGCCAGCAGCTCTCGAAGTAGCACAGATACGCAGTATTTT. It specifies CASSSRSSTDTQYF.

This clonotype was seen more than once but under ten times. J is TRBJ2-7 and V is TRBV18; D unclear. CDR3 length: 12 amino acids. The V gene lost 2 bases and the J gene lost 6 bases, with 8 bases spanning the gap. The germline CDR1 and CDR2 sequences are KGHSH and LQKENI. This CDR3 reads CASSPRMGEQYF. As DNA, the CDR3 is TGTGCCAGCTCACCAAGGATGGGCGAGCAGTACTTC.

This clonotype was observed at least ten times. The V gene is TRBV12-3 or TRBV12-4, the J gene TRBJ1-2; 7 bases line up with TRBD1. The CDR3 spans 14 residues. Trimming cost V 6 bases and J 4 bases; bases outside gene matches: 8. In nucleotides, the CDR3 is TGTGCCAGCAGGGAAACCGGGACAGCCTATGGCTACACCTTC. It is translated as CASRETGTAYGYTF.

V is TRBV3-1 and J is TRBJ1-2; no clear D. Germline V lookup: CDR1 LGHDT, CDR2 YNNKEL (reference sequence). V was cut by 2 bases and J by 7 bases, with 8 bases left in between. The CDR3 contains 12 residues. CDR3 sequence reads: CASSQRPGGYTF. CDR3 DNA: TGTGCCAGCAGCCAAAGACCGGGTGGCTACACCTTC.

This clonotype was detected only a few times. The chain recombines TRBV20-1 with TRBJ2-3, with 9 bases aligning to TRBD2. Trimming took 1 base from V and 2 from J; bases not matched to a gene: 4. Germline V CDR1 and CDR2: DFQATT, SNEGSKA (reference sequence). The CDR3 is 15 residues long. The CDR3 coding sequence is TGCAGTGCTAGAGGGTCTAGCGGGGTCACAGATACGCAGTATTTT. The encoded protein is CSARGSSGVTDTQYF.

There are a few counts of this clonotype. The chain combines TRBV20-1 with TRBJ1-6; 7 nucleotides line up with TRBD1. The germline gives CDR1 DFQATT, CDR2 SNEGSKA (reference sequence). V shed 5 bases, J shed 0 bases, and the junction held 10 bases outside the gene matches. The CDR3 contains 17 residues. The DNA for the CDR3 is TGCAGTGCTCCACGACAGGGTTCGAGCTCCTATAATTCACCCCTCCACTTT. Translating it yields CSAPRQGSSSYNSPLHF.

The chain recombines TRBV7-9 with TRBJ2-1; D gene uncertain. CDR3 length: 16 amino acids. CDR1 SEHNR and CDR2 FQNEAQ come from the germline V gene (reference sequence). V was pared by 0 bases and J by 7 bases, with 16 bases between. The CDR3 DNA sequence: TGTGCCAGCAGCTTAGCGCCGGAGACTTTAGGGAATGAGCAGTTCTTC. This codes for CASSLAPETLGNEQFF.

The gene calls are TRBV7-2 and TRBJ2-1; the D is unclear. Germline V gene sequence: CDR1 SGHTA, CDR2 FQGNSA. The CDR3 is 13 amino acids. The V gene lost 5 bases and the J gene lost 2 bases, with 7 bases spanning the gap. DNA of the CDR3: TGTGCCAGCAGCCCCCGGACCTACAATGAGCAGTTCTTC. It specifies CASSPRTYNEQFF.